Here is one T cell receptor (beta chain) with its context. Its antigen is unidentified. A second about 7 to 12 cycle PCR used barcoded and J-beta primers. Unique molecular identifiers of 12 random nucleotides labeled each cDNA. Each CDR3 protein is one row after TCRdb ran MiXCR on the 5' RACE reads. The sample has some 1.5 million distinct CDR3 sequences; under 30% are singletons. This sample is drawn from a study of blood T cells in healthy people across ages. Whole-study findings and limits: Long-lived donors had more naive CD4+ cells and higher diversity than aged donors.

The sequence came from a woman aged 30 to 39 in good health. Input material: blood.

CDR3 sequence reads: CSARGVFSADTQYF. Here the CDR3 DNA reads TGCAGTGCTAGGGGGGTATTTAGCGCAGATACGCAGTATTTT. The chain carries TRBV20-1 and TRBJ2-3; D is perhaps TRBD1 or TRBD2 (5 bases each). Trimming removed 3 bases at V and 4 bases at J, with 14 bases between. Germline V CDR1 and CDR2: DFQATT, SNEGSKA (reference sequence). CDR3 size: 14 residues.